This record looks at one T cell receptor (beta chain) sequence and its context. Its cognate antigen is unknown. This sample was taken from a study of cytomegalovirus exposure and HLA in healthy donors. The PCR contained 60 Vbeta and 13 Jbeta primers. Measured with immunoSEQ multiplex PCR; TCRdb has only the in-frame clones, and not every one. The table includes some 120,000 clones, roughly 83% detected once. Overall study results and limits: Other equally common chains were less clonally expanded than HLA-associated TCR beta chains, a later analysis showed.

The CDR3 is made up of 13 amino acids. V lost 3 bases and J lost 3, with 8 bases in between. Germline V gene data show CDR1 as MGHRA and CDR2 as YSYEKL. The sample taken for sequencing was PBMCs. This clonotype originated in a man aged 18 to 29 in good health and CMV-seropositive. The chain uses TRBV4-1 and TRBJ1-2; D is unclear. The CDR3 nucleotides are TGCGCCAGCAGCCAGGAGGGCTACTATGGCTACACCTTC. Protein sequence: CASSQEGYYGYTF.